These 9 T cell receptor beta chains originate from one sample sequenced in a study of identical twins. TCRdb recomputed calls from the 5' RACE reads with MiXCR, one row per CDR3 protein. This sample has around 570,000 distinct CDR3 sequences; 9.6% occur once, and the top ten carry approximately 3.2%. The same sample was also used in a study of yellow fever vaccine responses in identical twins.

Source material: PBMCs. All receptors derive from a young woman in good health.

This clonotype was observed at least ten times. The chain combines TRBV6-6 with TRBJ2-2; D perhaps matches TRBD2 (5 bases). Deletions cut 5 bases from V and 3 bases from J, with 7 bases between. Germline V gene lookup returns CDR1 MNHNY and CDR2 SVGAGI (reference sequence). The CDR3 contains 13 residues. The CDR3 loop reads CASSPGDTGELFF. CDR3 DNA sequence: TGTGCCAGCAGTCCCGGGGACACCGGGGAGCTGTTTTTT.

In this sample, this clonotype turned up many times. The chain joins TRBV5-1 to TRBJ2-3; D not certain. V dropped 5 bases and J dropped 2 bases, with 18 bases sitting between them. This CDR3 comprises 16 residues. From germline, CDR1 is SGHRS and CDR2 YFSETQ. Here the CDR3 DNA reads TGCGCCAGCAGGCCCCCTCGTCTGGGGTACACAGATACGCAGTATTTT. Amino acid sequence: CASRPPRLGYTDTQYF.

This clonotype showed up many times. The chain links TRBV29-1 to TRBJ2-1; 12 nucleotides line up with TRBD2. The CDR3 extends over 17 amino acids. Germline CDR1 SQVTM, CDR2 ANQGSEA. The junction had 9 bases not matched to a gene; V was cut back by 1 base and J by 5 bases. CDR3 in DNA: TGCAGCGTTGAAGCCCCCTCCCCTAGCGGGAGGGACAATGAGCAGTTCTTC. This sequence encodes CSVEAPSPSGRDNEQFF.

This clonotype appeared a few times. This chain joins TRBV9 and TRBJ2-5, with a tentative D call TRBD1 (5 bases). CDR3 size: 12 residues. The V end was cut by 4 bases, the J end by 6 bases, with 10 bases between. Germline values: CDR1 SGDLS, CDR2 YYNGEE. CDR3 sequence: CASSQTEKTQYF. The DNA for the CDR3 is TGTGCCAGCAGCCAGACAGAGAAGACCCAGTACTTC.

Worth noting for this clonotype: A much larger clone differs by one base, so this may be a read error. The chain joins TRBV25-1 to TRBJ2-7; no clear D gene. This CDR3 spans 11 amino acids. Per the germline V gene, CDR1 is MGHDK and CDR2 is SYGVNS. Trimming shortened V by 8 bases and J by 0 bases, and 5 bases separated the two germline ends. CDR3 in amino acids: CASESSYEQYF. CDR3 nucleotide sequence: TGTGCCAGCGAAAGCTCCTACGAGCAGTACTTC.

In its sample, this clonotype was seen many times. The chain joins TRBV3-1 to TRBJ2-3, with D perhaps matching TRBD1 (6 bases). V was cut by 1 base and J by 0 bases, with 8 bases left in between. The CDR3 extends over 15 amino acids. Germline V gives CDR1 LGHDT, CDR2 YNNKEL (reference sequence). CDR3 DNA sequence: TGTGCCAGCAGCCAAGGGACAGTCAGCACAGATACGCAGTATTTT. Protein: CASSQGTVSTDTQYF.

As concerns this clonotype: A much larger clone differs from this one at a single base, so this may be a read error. V usage is TRBV20-1 and J usage is TRBJ2-3; D remains ambiguous. This CDR3 region has 14 residues. From germline, CDR1 is DFQATT and CDR2 SNEGSKA (reference sequence). This CDR3 reads CRARDPYGADTQYF. The CDR3 nucleotides are TGCAGAGCTAGAGATCCCTACGGTGCAGATACGCAGTATTTT.

The chain uses TRBV7-9 and TRBJ2-4; TRBD2 matches 8 bases. Per the germline V gene, CDR1 is SEHNR and CDR2 is FQNEAQ (reference sequence). J was trimmed by 4 bases and V by 1 base; bases with no gene match: 3. CDR3 size: 15 residues. The CDR3 protein is CASSLVEREKNIQYF. CDR3 nucleotides: TGTGCCAGCAGCTTAGTCGAGCGGGAGAAAAACATTCAGTACTTC. The variable domain in full, completed from reference TRBV7-9 and TRBJ2-4, reads DTGVSQNPRHKITKRGQNVTFRCDPISEHNRLYWYRQTLGQGPEFLTYFQNEAQLEKSRLLSDRFSAERPKGSFSTLEIQRTEQGDSAMYLCASSLVEREKNIQYFGAGTRLSVL.

Many counts were recorded for this clonotype. The chain combines TRBV7-2 with TRBJ1-2; D remains unclear. Looked up from germline, CDR1 is SGHTA and CDR2 is FQGNSA. This CDR3 spans 16 amino acids. V was shortened by 1 base and J by 4 bases, with 16 bases between the two germline ends. The CDR3 region is CASSLGQAGRLYGYTF. The DNA for the CDR3 is TGTGCCAGCAGCTTAGGGCAGGCGGGGAGACTCTATGGCTACACCTTC. The entire variable domain, with the rest obtained from reference TRBV7-2 and TRBJ1-2, is as follows: GAGVSQSPSNKVTEKGKDVELRCDPISGHTALYWYRQSLGQGLEFLIYFQGNSAPDKSGLPSDRFSAERTGGSVSTLTIQRTQQEDSAVYLCASSLGQAGRLYGYTFGSGTRLTVV.